This is a list of T cell receptor beta chains from one sample in a study of OX40 agonist ivuxolimab in advanced cancers. Libraries were prepared by immunoSEQ multiplex PCR; TCRdb keeps only in-frame clonotypes and omits some of them. Found here are tens of thousands of clones, more than 80% of them singletons; the top ten hold about 6%. The sequencing used CD4+ or CD8+ T cells sorted from blood, collected in a trial of the OX40 agonist ivuxolimab. These receptors all come from an adult with an advanced solid tumor such as melanoma, head and neck, liver or kidney cancer. Each CDR3 is given with its conserved first and last residue. The D gene is left open where the match is weak. Size tells how often a clone was seen (once, few, many) or the class of an expanded clone, and some rows leave it out.

clone_size | j_call | v_call | d_call | cdr3_nt | cdr3_aa
- | TRBJ1-2 | TRBV4-2 | - | TGTGCCAGCAGCCAACCAGGGGATAACTATGGCTACACCTTC | CASSQPGDNYGYTF
once | TRBJ2-1 | TRBV5-1 | - | TGCGCCAGCAGCTCGAGGAGCACAGGGTACAATGAGCAGTTCTTC | CASSSRSTGYNEQFF
- | TRBJ2-7 | TRBV29-1 | TRBD1 | TGCAGCGTTGAACTATTCGGACAGGGTGTGGACGAGCAGTACTTC | CSVELFGQGVDEQYF
once | TRBJ2-4 | TRBV5-4 | - | TGTGCCAGCAGCTTGATGGGACCCAAGGGAATTCAGTACTTC | CASSLMGPKGIQYF
- | TRBJ1-1 | TRBV13 | - | TGTGCCAGCAACCCAAAGGGACCGGGGAACACTGAAGCTTTCTTT | CASNPKGPGNTEAFF
once | TRBJ2-7 | TRBV6-5 | - | TGTGCCAGCAGTTACACCCCGAGGCAGTCCTCCTACGAGCAGTACTTC | CASSYTPRQSSYEQYF
- | TRBJ2-5 | TRBV13 | - | TGTGCCAGTGGGACGGCCCAAGAGACCCAGTACTTC | CASGTAQETQYF
- | TRBJ2-3 | TRBV18 | - | TGTGCCAGCTCACCCTCGGGTGGATCGACAGATACGCAGTATTTT | CASSPSGGSTDTQYF
- | TRBJ2-5 | TRBV27 | TRBD1 | TGTGCCAGCAAGAGGGCCAGCGGGACAGGGCAAGAGACCCAGTACTTC | CASKRASGTGQETQYF
- | TRBJ1-3 | TRBV13 | - | TGTGCCAGCTCCCTCCCGTCCGAAGGAAACACCATATATTTT | CASSLPSEGNTIYF
- | TRBJ2-7 | TRBV7-8 | TRBD1 | TGTGCCAGCAGCTTCGGGGACAGGGGTGGCTACGAGCAGTACTTC | CASSFGDRGGYEQYF
- | TRBJ1-1 | TRBV19 | - | TGTGCCAGTAGTATAGGAATGGGAAAGAACACTGAAGCTTTCTTT | CASSIGMGKNTEAFF
- | TRBJ1-5 | TRBV19 | - | TGTGCCAGTAGTCTCGATGGGGGGAGCAATCAGCCCCAGCATTTT | CASSLDGGSNQPQHF
once | TRBJ1-5 | TRBV4-1 | - | TGCGCCAGCAGCCAAGATGCAGGGTATAGCAATCAGCCCCAGCATTTT | CASSQDAGYSNQPQHF
- | TRBJ2-7 | TRBV9 | - | TGTGCCAGCAGCGTAGAGGGGGAGCCCTACGAGCAGTACTTC | CASSVEGEPYEQYF
- | TRBJ2-6 | TRBV28 | - | TGTGCCAGCAGTTTAATACAGGCCGGGGCCAACGTCCTGACTTTC | CASSLIQAGANVLTF
- | TRBJ2-1 | TRBV27 | - | TGTGCCAGCAGTTTATCGACCTACAATGAGCAGTTCTTC | CASSLSTYNEQFF
- | TRBJ2-1 | TRBV7-8 | TRBD2 | TGTGCCAGCAGCTTATTTCCGGGAGGGCACGATTCCTACAATGAGCAGTTCTTC | CASSLFPGGHDSYNEQFF
- | TRBJ2-3 | TRBV4-1 | - | TGCGCCAGCAGGGAGGGAGATACGCAGTATTTT | CASREGDTQYF
- | TRBJ1-1 | TRBV7-9 | - | TGTGCCAGCAGCCCTTCGGGGGCGAACACTGAAGCTTTCTTT | CASSPSGANTEAFF
once | TRBJ2-1 | TRBV27 | TRBD1 | TGTGCCAGCAGCGACAGGGAAACCTACTACAATGAGCAGTTCTTC | CASSDRETYYNEQFF
- | TRBJ2-7 | TRBV4-2 | - | TGTGCCAGCAGCCAAGAATTGAGGAGCTCCTACGAGCAGTACTTC | CASSQELRSSYEQYF
- | TRBJ2-1 | TRBV7-3 | TRBD1 | TGTGCCAGCAGCTCCGTCCCGGGACAGGGCGGGGCGGACAATGAGCAGTTCTTC | CASSSVPGQGGADNEQFF
- | TRBJ2-2 | TRBV19 | - | TGTGCCAGTAGTATAGCAGGAACGAACACCGGGGAGCTGTTTTTT | CASSIAGTNTGELFF
- | TRBJ2-5 | TRBV27 | - | TGTGCCAGCAGAGAACAGGGTGGTCACCAAGAGACCCAGTACTTC | CASREQGGHQETQYF
- | TRBJ2-7 | TRBV6-5 | - | TGTGCCAGCAGGGCGGGAAGGCTCTACGAGCAGTACTTC | CASRAGRLYEQYF
- | TRBJ2-5 | TRBV30 | - | TGTGCCTGGGCAGAGGAGACCCAGTACTTC | CAWAEETQYF
- | TRBJ1-3 | TRBV7-8 | - | TGTGCCAGCAGCTTACAGGGGCCTGAAGTAGCCATATATTTT | CASSLQGPEVAIYF
- | TRBJ2-1 | TRBV9 | TRBD2 | TGTGCCAGCAGCGTAGCCAGCGGGGGCTATGAGCAGTTCTTC | CASSVASGGYEQFF
- | TRBJ1-2 | TRBV7-9 | - | TGTGCCAGCAGCCCCATTCCCGCCGGCTACACCTTC | CASSPIPAGYTF
- | TRBJ2-5 | TRBV5-6 | - | TGTGCCAGCCAGCTCGGAACAGAGACCCAGTACTTC | CASQLGTETQYF
- | TRBJ1-2 | TRBV27 | - | TGTGCCAGCAGCCTTTTTGCGGGGGTGGATGGCTACACCTTC | CASSLFAGVDGYTF
few | TRBJ1-1 | TRBV30 | - | TGTGCCTGGAGTGTACACGGCACTGAAGCTTTCTTT | CAWSVHGTEAFF
- | TRBJ2-1 | TRBV9 | TRBD2 | TGTGCCAGCAACGGGGGGGCCTACAATGAGCAGTTCTTC | CASNGGAYNEQFF
- | TRBJ2-1 | TRBV7-9 | - | TGTGCCAGCAGCTCGACCCTCTTGACGGGCAGCTCCTACAATGAGCAGTTCTTC | CASSSTLLTGSSYNEQFF
- | TRBJ2-3 | TRBV7-9 | - | TGTGCCAGCCTCTTCCGGGGTAGCGACACAGATACGCAGTATTTT | CASLFRGSDTDTQYF
- | TRBJ2-7 | TRBV14 | TRBD1 | TGTGCCAGCGAACGAACAGGGGCCGGTTACGAGCAGTACTTC | CASERTGAGYEQYF
- | TRBJ1-1 | TRBV6-1 | - | TGTGCCAGCAGTGAAGTTCTGGCGAACACTGAAGCTTTCTTT | CASSEVLANTEAFF
- | TRBJ2-1 | TRBV19 | - | TGTGCCAGTAGTATGGGGGACCGATCCTACAATGAGCAGTTCTTC | CASSMGDRSYNEQFF
- | TRBJ1-4 | TRBV7-6 | - | TGTGCCAGCAGCTTAACCTCGGATCTAACTAATGAAAAACTGTTTTTT | CASSLTSDLTNEKLFF
- | TRBJ2-7 | TRBV6-5 | - | TGTGCCAGCGGGGAGAGCTCCTACGAGCAGTACTTC | CASGESSYEQYF
- | TRBJ1-2 | TRBV27 | TRBD1 | TGTGCCAGCAGTTGGACAGGGGCCTATGGCTACACCTTC | CASSWTGAYGYTF
- | TRBJ2-7 | TRBV5-6 | - | TGTGCCAGCAGCTTGGAACAGGGAAGCTCCTACGAGCAGTACTTC | CASSLEQGSSYEQYF
- | TRBJ2-1 | TRBV4-3 | TRBD2 | TGCGCCAGCAGCCCCGGGGGGAGCTCCTACAATGAGCAGTTCTTC | CASSPGGSSYNEQFF
- | TRBJ1-1 | TRBV27 | TRBD1 | TGTGCCAGCAGTCAACAGGGGGGGGCTGAAGCTTTCTTT | CASSQQGGAEAFF
- | TRBJ2-3 | TRBV9 | - | TGTGCCAGCAGCGTAGAAGGTTACACAGATACGCAGTATTTT | CASSVEGYTDTQYF